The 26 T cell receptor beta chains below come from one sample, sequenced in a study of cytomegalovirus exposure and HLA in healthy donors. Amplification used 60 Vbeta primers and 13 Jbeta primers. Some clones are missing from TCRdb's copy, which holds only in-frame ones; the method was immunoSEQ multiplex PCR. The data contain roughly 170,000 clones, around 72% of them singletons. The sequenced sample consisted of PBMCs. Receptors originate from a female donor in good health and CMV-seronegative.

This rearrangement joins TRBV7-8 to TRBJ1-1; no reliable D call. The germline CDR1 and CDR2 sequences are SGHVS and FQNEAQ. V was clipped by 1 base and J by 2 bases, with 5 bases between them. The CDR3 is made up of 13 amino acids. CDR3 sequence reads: CASSLDRNTEAFF. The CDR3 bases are TGTGCCAGCAGCTTAGACAGAAACACTGAAGCTTTCTTT. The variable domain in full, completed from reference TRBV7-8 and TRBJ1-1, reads GAGVSQSPRYKVAKRGQDVALRCDPISGHVSLFWYQQALGQGPEFLTYFQNEAQLDKSGLPSDRFFAERPEGSVSTLKIQRTQQEDSAVYLCASSLDRNTEAFFGQGTRLTVV.

The CDR3 protein is CASLSGNQPQHF. Here the CDR3 DNA reads TGTGCCAGCCTCTCGGGTAATCAGCCCCAGCATTTT. V and J are TRBV28 and TRBJ1-5; D gene ambiguous. Per the germline V gene, CDR1 is MDHEN and CDR2 is SYDVKM. V was clipped by 8 bases and J by 4 bases, with 9 bases between them. The length of the CDR3 is 12 residues.

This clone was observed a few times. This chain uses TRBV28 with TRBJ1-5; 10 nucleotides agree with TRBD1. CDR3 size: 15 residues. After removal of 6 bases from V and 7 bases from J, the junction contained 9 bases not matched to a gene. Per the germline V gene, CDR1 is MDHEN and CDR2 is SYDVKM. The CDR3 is CASSPTGGVEQPQHF. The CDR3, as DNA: TGTGCCAGCAGCCCGACAGGGGGCGTCGAGCAGCCCCAGCATTTT.

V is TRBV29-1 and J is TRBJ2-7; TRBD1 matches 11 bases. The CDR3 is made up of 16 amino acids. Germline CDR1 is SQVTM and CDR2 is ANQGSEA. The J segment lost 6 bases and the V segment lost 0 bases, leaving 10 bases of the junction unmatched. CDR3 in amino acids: CSVEDPGQGGSGEQYF. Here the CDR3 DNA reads TGCAGCGTTGAAGATCCGGGACAGGGGGGATCGGGCGAGCAGTACTTC.

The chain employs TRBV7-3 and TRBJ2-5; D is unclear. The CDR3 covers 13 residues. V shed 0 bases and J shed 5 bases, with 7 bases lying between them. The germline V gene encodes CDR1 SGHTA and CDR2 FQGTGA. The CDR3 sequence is CASSLTVRETQYF. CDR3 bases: TGTGCCAGCAGCTTAACAGTCAGGGAGACCCAGTACTTC.

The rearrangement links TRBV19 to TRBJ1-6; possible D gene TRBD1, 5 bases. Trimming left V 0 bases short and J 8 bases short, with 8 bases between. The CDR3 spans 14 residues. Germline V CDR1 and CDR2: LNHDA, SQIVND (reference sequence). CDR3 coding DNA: TGTGCCAGTAGTATAGATTTGGGGCATTCACCCCTCCACTTT. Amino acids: CASSIDLGHSPLHF.

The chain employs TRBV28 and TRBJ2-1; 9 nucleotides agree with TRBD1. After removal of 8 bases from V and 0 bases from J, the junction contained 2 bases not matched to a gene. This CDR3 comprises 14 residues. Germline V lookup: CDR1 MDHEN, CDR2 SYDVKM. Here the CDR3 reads CASRTGVSYNEQFF. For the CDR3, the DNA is TGTGCCAGCCGGACAGGGGTCTCCTACAATGAGCAGTTCTTC.

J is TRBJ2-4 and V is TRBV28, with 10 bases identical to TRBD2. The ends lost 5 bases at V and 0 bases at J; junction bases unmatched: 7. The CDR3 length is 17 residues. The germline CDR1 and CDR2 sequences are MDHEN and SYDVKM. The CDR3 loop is CASSPGLAPLAKNIQYF. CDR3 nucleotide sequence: TGTGCCAGCAGTCCGGGACTAGCGCCTCTAGCCAAAAACATTCAGTACTTC.

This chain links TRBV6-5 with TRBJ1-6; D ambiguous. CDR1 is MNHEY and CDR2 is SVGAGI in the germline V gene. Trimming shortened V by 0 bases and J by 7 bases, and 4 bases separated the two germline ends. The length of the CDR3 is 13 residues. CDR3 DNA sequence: TGTGCCAGCAGTTACTCGGCCAATTCACCCCTCCACTTT. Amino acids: CASSYSANSPLHF.

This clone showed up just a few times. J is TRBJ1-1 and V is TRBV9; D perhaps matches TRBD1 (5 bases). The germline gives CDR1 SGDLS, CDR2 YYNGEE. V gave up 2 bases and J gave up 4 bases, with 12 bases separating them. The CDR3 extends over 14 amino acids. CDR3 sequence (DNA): TGTGCCAGCAGCGTGCAGGGAGGAGGCACTGAAGCTTTCTTT. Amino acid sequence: CASSVQGGGTEAFF.

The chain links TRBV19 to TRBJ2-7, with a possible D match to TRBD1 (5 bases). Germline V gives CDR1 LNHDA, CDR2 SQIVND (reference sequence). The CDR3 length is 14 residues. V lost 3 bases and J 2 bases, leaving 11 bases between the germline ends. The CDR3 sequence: CASSISGFAYEQYF. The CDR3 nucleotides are TGTGCCAGTAGTATTTCAGGGTTCGCCTACGAGCAGTACTTC.

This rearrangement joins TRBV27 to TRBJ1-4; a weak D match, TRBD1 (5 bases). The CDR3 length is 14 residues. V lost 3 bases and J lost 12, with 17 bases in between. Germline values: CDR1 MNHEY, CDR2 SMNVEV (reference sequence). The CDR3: CASSFRGEWGELFF. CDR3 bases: TGTGCCAGCAGTTTTCGGGGTGAATGGGGGGAACTGTTTTTT.

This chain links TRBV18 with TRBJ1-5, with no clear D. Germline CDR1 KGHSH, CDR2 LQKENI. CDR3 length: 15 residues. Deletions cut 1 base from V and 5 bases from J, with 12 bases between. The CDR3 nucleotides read TGTGCCAGCTCACCACGTGGTACAGATTATCAGCCCCAGCATTTT. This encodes CASSPRGTDYQPQHF.

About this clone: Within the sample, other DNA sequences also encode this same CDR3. In DNA, the CDR3 is TGCGCCAGCAGCCAGGGACAGGGGAGGCAGCCCCAGCATTTT. Protein: CASSQGQGRQPQHF. The rearrangement uses TRBV4-3 and TRBJ1-5, with 10 positions matching TRBD1. The junction had 3 bases not matched to a gene; V was cut back by 3 bases and J by 7 bases. The CDR3 spans 14 residues. Germline V gene data show CDR1 as LGHNA and CDR2 as YSLEER.

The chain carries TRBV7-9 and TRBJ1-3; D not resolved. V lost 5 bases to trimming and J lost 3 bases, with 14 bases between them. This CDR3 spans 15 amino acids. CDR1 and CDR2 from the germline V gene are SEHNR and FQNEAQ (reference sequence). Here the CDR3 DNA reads TGTGCCAGCAGCCCGGGGATGGGGAATGGAAACACCATATATTTT. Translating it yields CASSPGMGNGNTIYF.

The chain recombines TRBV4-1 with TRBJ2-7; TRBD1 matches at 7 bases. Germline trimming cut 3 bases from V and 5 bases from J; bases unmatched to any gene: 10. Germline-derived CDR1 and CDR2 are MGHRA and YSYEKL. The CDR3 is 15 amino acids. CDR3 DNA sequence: TGCGCCAGCAGCCAGGGGGACAGCGGCTGGGACGAGCAGTACTTC. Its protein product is CASSQGDSGWDEQYF.

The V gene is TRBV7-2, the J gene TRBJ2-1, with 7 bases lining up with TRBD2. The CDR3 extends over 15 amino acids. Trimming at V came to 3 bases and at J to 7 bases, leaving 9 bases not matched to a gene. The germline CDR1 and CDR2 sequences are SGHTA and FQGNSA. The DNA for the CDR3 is TGTGCCAGCAGCTTTCCCCGCGGGAGTGGGAATGAGCAGTTCTTC. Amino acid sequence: CASSFPRGSGNEQFF. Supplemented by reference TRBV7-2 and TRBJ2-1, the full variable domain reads GAGVSQSPSNKVTEKGKDVELRCDPISGHTALYWYRQSLGQGLEFLIYFQGNSAPDKSGLPSDRFSAERTGGSVSTLTIQRTQQEDSAVYLCASSFPRGSGNEQFFGPGTRLTVL.

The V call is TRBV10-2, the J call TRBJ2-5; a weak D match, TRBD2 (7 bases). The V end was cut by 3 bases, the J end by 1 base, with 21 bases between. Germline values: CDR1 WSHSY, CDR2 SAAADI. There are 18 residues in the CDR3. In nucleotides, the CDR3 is TGCGCCAGCAGTGATGGGTCGACCGGGGGGCGGGGCCAAGAGACCCAGTACTTC. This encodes CASSDGSTGGRGQETQYF.

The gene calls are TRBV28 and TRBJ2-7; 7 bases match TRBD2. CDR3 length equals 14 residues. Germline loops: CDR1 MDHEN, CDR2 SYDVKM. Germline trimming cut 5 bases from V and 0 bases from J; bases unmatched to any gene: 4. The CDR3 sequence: CASSPRLASYEQYF. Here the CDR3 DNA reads TGTGCCAGCAGTCCCCGACTAGCCTCCTACGAGCAGTACTTC.

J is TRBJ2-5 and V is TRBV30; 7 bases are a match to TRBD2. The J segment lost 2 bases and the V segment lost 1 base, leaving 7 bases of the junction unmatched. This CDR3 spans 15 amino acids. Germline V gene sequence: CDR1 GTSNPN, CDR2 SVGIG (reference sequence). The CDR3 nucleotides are TGTGCCTGGAGTGGAGGCGGGAGTCGGCAAGAGACCCAGTACTTC. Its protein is CAWSGGGSRQETQYF.

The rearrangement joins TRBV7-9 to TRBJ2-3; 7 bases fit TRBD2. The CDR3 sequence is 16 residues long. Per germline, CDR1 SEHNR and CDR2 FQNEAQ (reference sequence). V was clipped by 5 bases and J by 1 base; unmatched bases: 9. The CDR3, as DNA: TGTGCCAGCAGCGGGGGGGGGACCCCGGGCACAGATACGCAGTATTTT. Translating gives CASSGGGTPGTDTQYF.

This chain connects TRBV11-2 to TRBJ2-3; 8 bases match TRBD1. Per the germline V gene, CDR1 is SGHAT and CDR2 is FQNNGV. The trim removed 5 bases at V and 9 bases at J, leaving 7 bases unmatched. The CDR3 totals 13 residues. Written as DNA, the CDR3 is TGTGCCAGCAGCCCGAAGACAGGGGTAACGCAGTATTTT. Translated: CASSPKTGVTQYF.

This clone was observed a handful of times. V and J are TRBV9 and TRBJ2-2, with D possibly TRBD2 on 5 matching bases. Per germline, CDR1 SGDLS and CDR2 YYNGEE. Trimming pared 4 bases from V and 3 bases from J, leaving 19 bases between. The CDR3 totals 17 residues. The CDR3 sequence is CASSSRASGRDTGELFF. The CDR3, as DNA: TGTGCCAGCAGCTCGAGAGCGAGCGGAAGGGACACCGGGGAGCTGTTTTTT. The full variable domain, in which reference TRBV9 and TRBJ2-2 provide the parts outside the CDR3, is DSGVTQTPKHLITATGQRVTLRCSPRSGDLSVYWYQQSLDQGLQFLIQYYNGEERAKGNILERFSAQQFPDLHSELNLSSLELGDSALYFCASSSRASGRDTGELFFGEGSRLTVL.

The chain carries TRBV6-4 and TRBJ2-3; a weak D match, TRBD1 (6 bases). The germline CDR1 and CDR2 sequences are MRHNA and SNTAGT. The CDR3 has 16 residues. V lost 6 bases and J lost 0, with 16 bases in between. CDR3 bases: TGTGCCAGCAGCGAGGGACAACACTCTAGCACAGATACGCAGTATTTT. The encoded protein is CASSEGQHSSTDTQYF.

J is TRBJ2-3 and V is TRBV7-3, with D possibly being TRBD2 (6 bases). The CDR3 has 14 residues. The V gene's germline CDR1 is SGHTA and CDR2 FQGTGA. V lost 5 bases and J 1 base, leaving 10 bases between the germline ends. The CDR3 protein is CASSRTGGTDTQYF. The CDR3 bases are TGTGCCAGCAGCCGAACGGGGGGCACAGATACGCAGTATTTT.

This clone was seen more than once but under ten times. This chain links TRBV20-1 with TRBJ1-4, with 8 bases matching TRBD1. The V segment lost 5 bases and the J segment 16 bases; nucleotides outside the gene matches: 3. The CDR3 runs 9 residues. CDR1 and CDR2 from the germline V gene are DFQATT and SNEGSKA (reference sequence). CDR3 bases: TGCAGTGCTTCCGGGACAGGGTTTTTT. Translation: CSASGTGFF.